This T cell receptor (beta chain) was identified in a study of T cell responses to AZD1222 COVID-19 vaccine. The CDR3 has 14 amino acids. Per germline, CDR1 SGHRS and CDR2 YFSETQ. V lost 3 bases to trimming and J lost 4 bases, with 11 bases between them. Here immunoSEQ multiplex PCR was the method, and the copy in TCRdb shows in-frame clones only, minus some. Recorded here are over 130,000 clones; the top ten clones represent about 2%. Sample: peripheral blood. The TCR comes from an adult in good health. V and J are TRBV5-1 and TRBJ2-1; D remains ambiguous. This CDR3 is CASSSGQLYNEQFF. Written as DNA, the CDR3 is TGCGCCAGCAGCTCTGGGCAGCTATACAATGAGCAGTTCTTC. The full variable domain, its missing parts supplied by reference TRBV5-1 and TRBJ2-1, is KAGVTQTPRYLIKTRGQQVTLSCSPISGHRSVSWYQQTPGQGLQFLFEYFSETQRNKGNFPGRFSGRQFSNSRSEMNVSTLELGDSALYLCASSSGQLYNEQFFGPGTRLTVL.